This T cell receptor (beta chain) came from a study of PD-1 blockade in classical Hodgkin lymphoma (dated by TCRdb to between 2020 and 2021). Notes on the research overall: Nivolumab dosing was 3 mg/kg intravenously every 2 weeks, continuing until either disease progression or unacceptable toxicity. The study used TCR beta sequencing and CyTOF to define a peripheral blood immune signature of response to PD-1 blockade in classical Hodgkin lymphoma. Overall study results and their limits: CD4+ but not CD8+ TCR diversity rose significantly by C4D1 (p=0.0027 vs p=0.16), most apparent in complete responders (p=0.02). The study covered only a single clinical trial cohort, and the causes of the repertoire differences, possibly disease activity or prior therapy, were still not defined. Baseline diversity similar to that of newly diagnosed patients was observed in trial patients achieving complete response, whereas significantly lower diversity was observed in partial responders and progressors. Lower diversity was seen in patients whose nivolumab began less than 1 year after ASCT, and these patients were left out of later analyses so that immune reconstitution would not confound the results. Baseline TCR diversity was reported as lower in newly diagnosed patients than in healthy donors, and lower still in relapsed/refractory patients.

Per the publication, the time point label means: cycle 2 day 1 (C2D1) of nivolumab. Relapse after autologous stem cell transplantation had occurred in all trial patients, and cohorts A, B and C were distinguished by prior brentuximab vedotin exposure. The trial cohort included fewer than 65 patients with relapsed/refractory classical Hodgkin lymphoma, and each patient had a best overall response of complete response, partial response or progressive disease. In the multi-cohort phase II CheckMate 205 trial, trial patients received single-agent nivolumab. An independent review committee assessed best overall response by applying the 2007 International Working Group response criteria. Trial PBMCs were obtained immediately prior to nivolumab initiation (C1D1) and on therapy at cycle 2 day 1 and cycle 4 day 1. After peripheral blood was drawn into 8 mL Vacutainer Cell Preparation Tubes, PBMCs were isolated by centrifugation and then cryopreserved.

Comments on this clone: It has no known antigen specificity. Base qualities are not recorded, but no much larger clone differs from it by a single base.

Genomic DNA was extracted with the Qiagen DNeasy kit from unsorted PBMCs and from negatively selected CD4+ and CD8+ fractions. Amplification of TCR beta CDR3 regions was done by immunoSEQ multiplex PCR with primers that anneal to V and J segments. A synthetic immune receptor repertoire was used to minimize amplification bias, and any remaining bias was removed computationally after sequencing. The study's processing was this. Repertoire diversity was quantified as the Shannon entropy index using custom Python scripts. Unsorted, CD4+ and CD8+ repertoires were examined separately, except in combined analyses, for which CD4+ and CD8+ sequences were merged in silico. Clonal expansion was defined as at least a 2-fold frequency increase after treatment relative to C1D1, with a pseudocount of 0.5 for undetected baseline clones. Singleton clones were defined as clones with 0 or 1 copy at C1D1, and non-singleton clones were defined as clones with 2 or more copies. By matching protein sequences in sorted samples from the same patient, clones expanded in unsorted samples were annotated as CD4+, CD8+ or unknown. Wilcoxon tests on paired samples were used to test changes in diversity from C1D1 to C4D1. Here the immuneACCESS table is served through TCRdb, limited to in-frame sequences with V and J called. Missing clones are a known gap in these copies; in checked studies unresolved V genes cover under half, and the rest lacks a known reason. D and trimming come from the DNA, and the V and J calls and clone size come from that table. The sample profile shows about 17,000 clones; approximately 64% of them were found once. The top ten constitute 8.3% of the sample.

The germline ends are 8 bases apart after V is trimmed by 3 bases and J by 2 bases. The germline V gene provides CDR1 SGHVS and CDR2 FQNEAQ. The CDR3 spans 13 residues, from the cysteine through the phenylalanine. Only the CDR3 DNA is retained, 39 bases long and in frame from the first base. Rearrangement joined TRBV7-8 to TRBJ2-7, with no confidently assigned D gene. This clonotype originated in a human donor with classical Hodgkin lymphoma. Sequencing used peripheral blood mononuclear cells (PBMCs), obtained before the second cycle of nivolumab. At the DNA level, the sequence is TGTGCCAGCAGCTTCGGAGAAACCTACGAGCAGTACTTC. Translated, it reads CASSFGETYEQYF.